This T cell receptor beta chain was sequenced for a study of cytomegalovirus exposure and HLA in healthy donors. In the PCR, 60 Vbeta and 13 Jbeta primers were used. The data were produced by immunoSEQ multiplex PCR, yet TCRdb's version contains in-frame clones alone and is incomplete. The sample has under 130,000 clones, roughly 80% seen once. Germline CDR1 and CDR2: MGHRA and YSYEKL. The CDR3 covers 16 residues. V gave up 4 bases and J gave up 6 bases; unmatched junction bases: 9. The sequenced sample consisted of PBMCs. The receptor was derived from a man in his thirties or forties in good health and CMV-seropositive. The chain joins TRBV4-1 to TRBJ2-2; 9 bases agree with TRBD1. The CDR3 nucleotides read TGCGCCAGCAGCCCACTTTACAGGGGGCGAGCCGGGGAGCTGTTTTTT. The encoded protein is CASSPLYRGRAGELFF.